The rows below give T cell receptor beta chains drawn from one sample of a study of Ad26.COV2.S vaccination and SARS-CoV-2 variants. The data were produced by immunoSEQ multiplex PCR, yet TCRdb's version contains in-frame clones alone and is incomplete. The sample consists of 300,000 to 400,000 clones, about 90% of them appearing once. Sequenced here: peripheral blood, sampled after recovery from COVID-19. The receptors come from a human donor who had recovered from COVID-19. Each CDR3 is given with its conserved first and last residue. The order of the fields is clone size, J gene, D gene, V gene, CDR3 protein, CDR3 DNA. The D gene is left open where the match is weak. Expanded clones are given a class, and other clones once, few, many or no size at all.

clone size: .; J gene: TRBJ1-1; D gene: TRBD1; V gene: TRBV6-2/TRBV6-3; CDR3 protein: CASSWAPGQQNTEAFF; CDR3 DNA: TGTGCCAGCAGTTGGGCTCCGGGACAGCAGAACACTGAAGCTTTCTTT
clone size: .; J gene: TRBJ1-1; D gene: .; V gene: TRBV2; CDR3 protein: CASPGRRDTEAFF; CDR3 DNA: TGTGCCAGCCCCGGACGCCGTGACACTGAAGCTTTCTTT
clone size: .; J gene: TRBJ1-3; D gene: .; V gene: TRBV6-1; CDR3 protein: CASSDTWSPGNTIYF; CDR3 DNA: TGTGCCAGCAGTGATACTTGGAGTCCTGGAAACACCATATATTTT
clone size: .; J gene: TRBJ1-1; D gene: TRBD1; V gene: TRBV10-3; CDR3 protein: CAISGDRGHTEAFF; CDR3 DNA: TGTGCCATCAGTGGGGACAGGGGCCACACTGAAGCTTTCTTT
clone size: once; J gene: TRBJ2-1; D gene: TRBD1; V gene: TRBV18; CDR3 protein: CASSSNTGGTDEQFF; CDR3 DNA: TGTGCCAGCTCATCAAACACAGGGGGCACAGATGAGCAGTTCTTC
clone size: .; J gene: TRBJ2-1; D gene: TRBD2; V gene: TRBV6-6; CDR3 protein: CASSYGSSGGLTQFF; CDR3 DNA: TGTGCCAGCAGTTACGGGTCTAGCGGGGGTTTAACGCAGTTCTTC
clone size: .; J gene: TRBJ2-5; D gene: .; V gene: TRBV10-3; CDR3 protein: CAISETREGGSRTQYF; CDR3 DNA: TGTGCCATCAGTGAGACAAGAGAGGGGGGATCGAGGACCCAGTACTTC
clone size: once; J gene: TRBJ2-7; D gene: .; V gene: TRBV6-1; CDR3 protein: CASSESWQSSYEQYF; CDR3 DNA: TGTGCCAGCAGTGAGTCATGGCAGAGCTCCTACGAGCAGTACTTC
clone size: .; J gene: TRBJ2-3; D gene: .; V gene: TRBV5-1; CDR3 protein: CASSLTGGDTDTQYF; CDR3 DNA: TGCGCCAGCAGCTTAACCGGGGGTGATACAGATACGCAGTATTTT
clone size: .; J gene: TRBJ1-5; D gene: .; V gene: TRBV5-1; CDR3 protein: CASSLGDIFGQPQHF; CDR3 DNA: TGCGCCAGCAGCTTGGGGGACATTTTTGGGCAGCCCCAGCATTTT
clone size: .; J gene: TRBJ1-5; D gene: .; V gene: TRBV6-6; CDR3 protein: CASSYSGQASNQPQHF; CDR3 DNA: TGTGCCAGCAGTTACTCGGGGCAGGCTAGCAATCAGCCCCAGCATTTT
clone size: .; J gene: TRBJ2-4; D gene: .; V gene: TRBV2; CDR3 protein: CASSEWQGKNIQYF; CDR3 DNA: TGTGCCAGCAGTGAGTGGCAGGGCAAAAACATTCAGTACTTC
clone size: few; J gene: TRBJ1-1; D gene: TRBD1; V gene: TRBV5-6; CDR3 protein: CASSLGQGITEAFF; CDR3 DNA: TGTGCCAGCAGCTTGGGACAGGGGATCACTGAAGCTTTCTTT
clone size: .; J gene: TRBJ1-6; D gene: .; V gene: TRBV10-1; CDR3 protein: CASSEKRNSPLHF; CDR3 DNA: TGCGCCAGCAGTGAGAAGAGGAATTCACCCCTCCACTTT
clone size: .; J gene: TRBJ1-5; D gene: .; V gene: TRBV12-3/TRBV12-4; CDR3 protein: CASSLGKQPQHF; CDR3 DNA: TGTGCCAGCAGTTTAGGGAAACAGCCCCAGCATTTT
clone size: .; J gene: TRBJ1-6; D gene: .; V gene: TRBV3-1/TRBV3-2; CDR3 protein: CASTWGTPSARSPLHF; CDR3 DNA: TGTGCCAGCACGTGGGGGACACCCTCGGCTCGGTCACCCCTCCACTTT
clone size: .; J gene: TRBJ2-7; D gene: .; V gene: TRBV15; CDR3 protein: CATSREFWDDEQYF; CDR3 DNA: TGTGCCACCAGCAGAGAGTTTTGGGACGACGAGCAGTACTTC
clone size: .; J gene: TRBJ2-3; D gene: TRBD2; V gene: TRBV27; CDR3 protein: CASSYRTSGSTDTQYF; CDR3 DNA: TGTGCCAGCAGTTACCGGACTAGCGGAAGTACAGATACGCAGTATTTT
clone size: .; J gene: TRBJ1-3; D gene: .; V gene: TRBV6-4; CDR3 protein: CASRFLRPYF; CDR3 DNA: TGTGCCAGCAGATTTTTGCGGCCCTATTTT
clone size: once; J gene: TRBJ2-7; D gene: .; V gene: TRBV19; CDR3 protein: CASSTRGVGYYEQYF; CDR3 DNA: TGTGCCAGTAGTACGAGGGGGGTGGGCTACTACGAGCAGTACTTC
clone size: once; J gene: TRBJ2-7; D gene: TRBD1; V gene: TRBV6-5; CDR3 protein: CASTPGQGLGEQYF; CDR3 DNA: TGTGCCAGCACCCCGGGACAGGGGCTAGGCGAGCAGTACTTC
clone size: .; J gene: TRBJ2-5; D gene: .; V gene: TRBV7-2; CDR3 protein: CASSFMGGQETQYF; CDR3 DNA: TGTGCCAGCAGCTTTATGGGTGGGCAAGAGACCCAGTACTTC
clone size: .; J gene: TRBJ2-3; D gene: TRBD2; V gene: TRBV9; CDR3 protein: CASSPRLAGPDTQYF; CDR3 DNA: TGTGCCAGCAGCCCCAGACTAGCGGGTCCAGATACGCAGTATTTT
clone size: .; J gene: TRBJ2-7; D gene: TRBD1; V gene: TRBV29-1; CDR3 protein: CSGYDRAHEQYF; CDR3 DNA: TGCAGCGGATACGACAGGGCCCACGAGCAGTACTTC
clone size: .; J gene: TRBJ1-1; D gene: .; V gene: TRBV4-1; CDR3 protein: CASSQSPGQAEAFF; CDR3 DNA: TGCGCCAGCAGCCAAAGTCCCGGACAAGCAGAAGCTTTCTTT
clone size: few; J gene: TRBJ1-1; D gene: .; V gene: TRBV27; CDR3 protein: CATRSGLGGAFF; CDR3 DNA: TGTGCCACCAGGTCGGGGTTGGGGGGGGCTTTCTTT
clone size: .; J gene: TRBJ2-7; D gene: .; V gene: TRBV5-6; CDR3 protein: CASSSLKGSYEQYF; CDR3 DNA: TGTGCCAGCAGCTCGCTAAAAGGCTCCTACGAGCAGTACTTC
clone size: .; J gene: TRBJ1-2; D gene: .; V gene: TRBV29-1; CDR3 protein: CSVPRTAFRAGYTF; CDR3 DNA: TGCAGCGTCCCCAGGACCGCCTTTCGTGCTGGCTACACCTTC